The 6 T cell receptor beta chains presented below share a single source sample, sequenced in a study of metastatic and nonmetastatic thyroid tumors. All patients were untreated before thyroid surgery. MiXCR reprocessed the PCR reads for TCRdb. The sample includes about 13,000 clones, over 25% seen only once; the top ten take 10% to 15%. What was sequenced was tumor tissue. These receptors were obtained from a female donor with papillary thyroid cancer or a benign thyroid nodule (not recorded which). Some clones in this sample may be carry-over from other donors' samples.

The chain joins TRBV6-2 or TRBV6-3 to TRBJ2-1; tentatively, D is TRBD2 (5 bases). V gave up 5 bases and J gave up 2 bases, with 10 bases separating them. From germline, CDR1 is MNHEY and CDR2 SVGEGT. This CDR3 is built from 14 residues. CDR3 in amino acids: CASSQRSTYNEQFF. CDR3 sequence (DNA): TGTGCCAGCAGTCAGCGGAGTACCTACAATGAGCAGTTCTTC.

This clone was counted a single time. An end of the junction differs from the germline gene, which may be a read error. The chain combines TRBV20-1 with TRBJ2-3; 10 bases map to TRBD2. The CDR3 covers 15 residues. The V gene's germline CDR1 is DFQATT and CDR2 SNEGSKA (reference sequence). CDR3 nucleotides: TGCAGTGCTAGACTAGCGGGAGTTCTAACAGATACGCATCATTTT. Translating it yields CSARLAGVLTDTHHF.

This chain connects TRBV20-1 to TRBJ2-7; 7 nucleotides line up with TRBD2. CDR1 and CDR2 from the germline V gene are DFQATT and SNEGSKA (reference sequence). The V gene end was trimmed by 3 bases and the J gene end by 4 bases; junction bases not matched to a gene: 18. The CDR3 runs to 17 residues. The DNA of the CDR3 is TGCAGTGCTAGCACCACAGGAGGGGCTAGCGGAACATACGAGCAGTACTTC. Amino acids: CSASTTGGASGTYEQYF.

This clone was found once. This chain's CDR3 is CASSLDRAYNSPLHF. The DNA of the CDR3 is TGTGCCAGCAGCTTGGACAGGGCCTATAATTCACCCCTCCACTTT. The chain employs TRBV5-4 and TRBJ1-6; D may be TRBD1 (6 bases). Germline CDR1 SGHNT, CDR2 YYREEE (reference sequence). The CDR3 totals 15 residues. V lost 0 bases and J 2 bases, leaving 6 bases between the germline ends.

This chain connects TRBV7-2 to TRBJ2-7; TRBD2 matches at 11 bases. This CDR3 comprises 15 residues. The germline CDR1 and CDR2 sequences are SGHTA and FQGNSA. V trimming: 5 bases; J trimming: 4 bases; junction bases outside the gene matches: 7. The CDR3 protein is CASSPRLAGTYEQYF. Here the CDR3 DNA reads TGTGCCAGCAGCCCGCGACTAGCGGGGACTTACGAGCAGTACTTC.

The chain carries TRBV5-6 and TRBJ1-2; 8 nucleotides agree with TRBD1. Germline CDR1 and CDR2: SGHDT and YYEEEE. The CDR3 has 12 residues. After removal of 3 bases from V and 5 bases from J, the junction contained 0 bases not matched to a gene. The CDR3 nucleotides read TGTGCCAGCAGCTGGACAGGGTATGGCTACACCTTC. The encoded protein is CASSWTGYGYTF.